Below are 18 T cell receptor beta chains sequenced from a single sample in a study of blood T cell repertoires in COVID-19. The data were produced by immunoSEQ multiplex PCR, yet TCRdb's version contains in-frame clones alone and is incomplete. Of hundreds of thousands of clones in the sample, under 90% were seen once. The sample comprised PBMCs or T cells enriched from blood (not recorded which). These receptor sequences come from a woman aged 55-70 years who had recovered from COVID-19.

The chain employs TRBV19 and TRBJ1-6, with D perhaps matching TRBD1 (5 bases). The CDR3 totals 13 residues. With 5 bases removed from V and 9 bases from J, the gap between germline ends came to 11 bases. CDR1 LNHDA and CDR2 SQIVND come from the germline V gene (reference sequence). The CDR3 protein is CASSGQSLSPLHF. As DNA, the CDR3 is TGTGCCAGTAGTGGACAATCTCTTTCACCCCTCCACTTT. Complete variable domain (other parts from reference TRBV19 and TRBJ1-6): DGGITQSPKYLFRKEGQNVTLSCEQNLNHDAMYWYRQDPGQGLRLIYYSQIVNDFQKGDIAEGYSVSREKKESFPLTVTSAQKNPTAFYLCASSGQSLSPLHFGNGTRLTVT.

V usage is TRBV7-9 and J usage is TRBJ2-3, with no clear D. Germline values: CDR1 SEHNR, CDR2 FQNEAQ (reference sequence). Trimming took off 10 bases at V and 2 bases at J, with 13 bases between the two ends. The CDR3 totals 13 residues. CDR3 in amino acids: CAIPYSLTDTQYF. CDR3 in DNA: TGTGCCATCCCATATAGTCTCACAGATACGCAGTATTTT.

This clone has only one observation. The rearrangement links TRBV4-3 to TRBJ2-7, with a tentative D call TRBD2 (6 bases). V gave up 0 bases and J gave up 4 bases, with 16 bases separating them. The CDR3 consists of 16 residues. Germline V gives CDR1 LGHNA, CDR2 YSLEER. The CDR3 DNA sequence: TGCGCCAGCAGCCAAGATTGGCAGGGACTTTTGTACGAGCAGTACTTC. Protein product: CASSQDWQGLLYEQYF.

This sequence joins TRBV19 and TRBJ2-7; 7 bases fit TRBD1. The V and J ends lost 1 base and 2 bases, in that order; junction bases with no gene match: 2. The germline V gene has CDR1 LNHDA and CDR2 SQIVND (reference sequence). This CDR3 comprises 14 residues. This chain's CDR3 is CASSIGDRAYEQYF. CDR3 in DNA: TGTGCCAGTAGTATAGGGGACAGAGCCTACGAGCAGTACTTC. Complete variable domain (other parts from reference TRBV19 and TRBJ2-7): DGGITQSPKYLFRKEGQNVTLSCEQNLNHDAMYWYRQDPGQGLRLIYYSQIVNDFQKGDIAEGYSVSREKKESFPLTVTSAQKNPTAFYLCASSIGDRAYEQYFGPGTRLTVT.

The chain is built from TRBV29-1 and TRBJ1-5, with 8 bases identical to TRBD1. Germline loops: CDR1 SQVTM, CDR2 ANQGSEA. This CDR3 spans 13 amino acids. Trimming took 7 bases from V and 7 from J; bases not matched to a gene: 9. CDR3 residues: CSASDRAGQPQHF. In nucleotides, the CDR3 is TGCAGCGCCTCGGACAGGGCCGGACAGCCCCAGCATTTT.

The chain links TRBV4-1 to TRBJ1-1, with TRBD1 as a possible D gene (6 bases). CDR1 MGHRA and CDR2 YSYEKL come from the germline V gene. Trimming cost V 5 bases and J 6 bases, with 10 bases left between them. This CDR3 comprises 12 residues. CDR3 protein: CASSARTAEAFF. The CDR3 DNA is TGCGCCAGCAGCGCGAGGACAGCTGAAGCTTTCTTT.

The J gene is TRBJ1-2, the V gene TRBV5-1; 7 nucleotides line up with TRBD1. Germline CDR1 SGHRS, CDR2 YFSETQ. J lost 3 bases, V lost 7 bases, and 3 bases had no gene match. CDR3 length: 12 residues. The CDR3 reads CASYGQDYGYTF. The CDR3 coding sequence is TGCGCCAGCTATGGACAGGACTATGGCTACACCTTC.

This clone was detected only once. The chain recombines TRBV7-8 with TRBJ2-5, with 10 bases fitting TRBD1. Losses at the gene ends were 5 bases for V and 3 bases for J; bases not matched to a gene: 6. The germline V gene has CDR1 SGHVS and CDR2 FQNEAQ. CDR3 size: 15 residues. CDR3 nucleotides: TGTGCCAGCAGCCCGGTGGGACAGGGGAAAGAGACCCAGTACTTC. Its translation is CASSPVGQGKETQYF.

This chain uses TRBV6-5 with TRBJ1-1; TRBD1 aligns across 10 bases. The germline CDR1 and CDR2 sequences are MNHEY and SVGAGI. CDR3 length: 15 amino acids. J lost 10 bases, V lost 5 bases, and 13 bases had no gene match. CDR3 nucleotides: TGTGCCAGCAGTCCCGGGACAGGGGCCTCGCAATCAGCTTTCTTT. Translating gives CASSPGTGASQSAFF.

V gene TRBV7-9 combines with J gene TRBJ1-4; D is possibly TRBD1 (5 bases). Trimming removed 2 bases at V and 2 bases at J, with 9 bases between. The CDR3 is 15 residues long. The germline V gene has CDR1 SEHNR and CDR2 FQNEAQ (reference sequence). Here the CDR3 DNA reads TGTGCCAGCAGCTTACAGCGGGGGACTAATGAAAAACTGTTTTTT. Its protein product is CASSLQRGTNEKLFF.

The chain employs TRBV19 and TRBJ1-2, with TRBD1 matching over 7 bases. Germline V gene sequence: CDR1 LNHDA, CDR2 SQIVND (reference sequence). This CDR3 comprises 15 residues. V was clipped by 5 bases and J by 13 bases; unmatched bases: 19. The chain's CDR3 is CASSLFLTGSFDCTF. The DNA of the CDR3 is TGTGCCAGTAGTCTTTTCTTGACAGGGTCCTTTGATTGCACCTTC.

This chain connects TRBV6-1 to TRBJ2-7, with a tentative D call TRBD1 (5 bases). The V end was cut by 3 bases, the J end by 5 bases, with 8 bases between. Germline loops: CDR1 MNHNS, CDR2 SASEGT. This CDR3 has 12 residues. The CDR3 bases are TGTGCCAGCAGTGAGTGGGGCCACGAGCAGTACTTC. Protein sequence: CASSEWGHEQYF.

This chain links TRBV29-1 with TRBJ1-6, with 7 bases that match TRBD1. Trimming removed 5 bases from V and 7 bases from J; junction bases left unmatched: 11. Germline V gives CDR1 SQVTM, CDR2 ANQGSEA. The CDR3 has 15 amino acids. The CDR3 sequence: CSVRRDSDSNSPLHF. DNA for the CDR3: TGCAGCGTTCGGAGGGACAGCGACTCCAATTCACCCCTCCACTTT.

This clone occurred many times. The J gene is TRBJ1-2, the V gene TRBV18; D ambiguous. CDR1 is KGHSH, CDR2 LQKENI, per germline. The CDR3 covers 14 residues. Trimming took off 0 bases at V and 1 base at J, with 6 bases between the two ends. The CDR3 here is CASSPPNSNYGYTF. The CDR3 bases are TGTGCCAGCTCACCACCGAACAGTAACTATGGCTACACCTTC.

The V gene is TRBV27, the J gene TRBJ2-1; TRBD2 might be the D (6 bases). V lost 7 bases, J lost 2 bases, and 12 bases lay in between. This CDR3 is 14 amino acids long. In germline, CDR1 is MNHEY, CDR2 SMNVEV (reference sequence). The CDR3 DNA reads as TGTGCCAGCACCTTCGGGAGACCCTACAATGAGCAGTTCTTC. It translates to CASTFGRPYNEQFF.

The chain joins TRBV19 to TRBJ1-4; D gene ambiguous. The CDR3 has 17 residues. V lost 7 bases and J lost 0, with 18 bases in between. Germline V gene sequence: CDR1 LNHDA, CDR2 SQIVND (reference sequence). Here the CDR3 reads CASNSLQTPATNEKLFF. DNA for the CDR3: TGTGCCAGTAACTCCTTACAGACACCTGCAACTAATGAAAAACTGTTTTTT. The complete variable domain, with remaining parts taken from reference TRBV19 and TRBJ1-4, reads DGGITQSPKYLFRKEGQNVTLSCEQNLNHDAMYWYRQDPGQGLRLIYYSQIVNDFQKGDIAEGYSVSREKKESFPLTVTSAQKNPTAFYLCASNSLQTPATNEKLFFGSGTQLSVL.

The chain couples TRBV29-1 to TRBJ1-3; a possible D gene is TRBD1 (6 bases). The CDR3 contains 13 residues. V was clipped by 4 bases and J by 0 bases, with 7 bases between them. Per the germline V gene, CDR1 is SQVTM and CDR2 is ANQGSEA. Here the CDR3 DNA reads TGCAGCGTTGGGGACAACTCTGGAAACACCATATATTTT. This encodes CSVGDNSGNTIYF.

The CDR3 protein is CASSVQGGGNTIYF. In DNA form, the CDR3 reads TGTGCCAGCAGTGTACAGGGGGGCGGAAACACCATATATTTT. This chain uses TRBV28 with TRBJ1-3, with TRBD1 matching over 8 bases. Trimming removed 5 bases from V and 4 bases from J; junction bases left unmatched: 4. CDR1 MDHEN and CDR2 SYDVKM come from the germline V gene. The CDR3 spans 14 residues.